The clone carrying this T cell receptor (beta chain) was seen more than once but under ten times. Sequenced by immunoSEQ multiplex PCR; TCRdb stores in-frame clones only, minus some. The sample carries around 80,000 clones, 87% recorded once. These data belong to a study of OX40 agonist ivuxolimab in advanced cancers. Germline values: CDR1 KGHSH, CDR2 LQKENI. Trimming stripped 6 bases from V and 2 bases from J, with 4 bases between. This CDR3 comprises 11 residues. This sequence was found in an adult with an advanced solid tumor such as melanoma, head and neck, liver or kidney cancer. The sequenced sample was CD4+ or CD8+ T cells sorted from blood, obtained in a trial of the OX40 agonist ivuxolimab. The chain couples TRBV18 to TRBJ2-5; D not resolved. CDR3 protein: CASSQQETQYF. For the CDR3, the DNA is TGTGCCAGCTCGCAGCAAGAGACCCAGTACTTC. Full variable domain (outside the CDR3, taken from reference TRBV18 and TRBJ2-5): NAGVMQNPRHLVRRRGQEARLRCSPMKGHSHVYWYRQLPEEGLKFMVYLQKENIIDESGMPKERFSAEFPKEGPSILRIQQVVRGDSAAYFCASSQQETQYFGPGTRLLVL.